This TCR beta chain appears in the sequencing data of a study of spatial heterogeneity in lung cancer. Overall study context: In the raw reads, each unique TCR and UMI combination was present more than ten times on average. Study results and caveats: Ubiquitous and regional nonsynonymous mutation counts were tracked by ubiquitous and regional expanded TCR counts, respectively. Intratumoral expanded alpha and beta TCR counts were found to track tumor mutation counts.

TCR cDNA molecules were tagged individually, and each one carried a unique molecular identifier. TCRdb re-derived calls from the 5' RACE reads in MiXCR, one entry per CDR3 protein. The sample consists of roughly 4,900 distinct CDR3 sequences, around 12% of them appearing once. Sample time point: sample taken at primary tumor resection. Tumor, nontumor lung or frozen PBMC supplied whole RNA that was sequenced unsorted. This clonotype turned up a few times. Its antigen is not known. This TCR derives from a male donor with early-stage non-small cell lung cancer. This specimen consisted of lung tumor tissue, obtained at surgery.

Here the CDR3 DNA reads TGTGCCAGTCAAAGAGCCTATAATTCACCCCTCCACTTT. This gives the protein CASQRAYNSPLHF. V gene TRBV19 combines with J gene TRBJ1-6; no definite D call. Trimming took off 8 bases at V and 2 bases at J, with 7 bases between the two ends. Germline CDR1 LNHDA, CDR2 SQIVND (reference sequence). The CDR3 runs 13 residues.